This T cell receptor (beta chain) was identified during a study of T cell responses to AZD1222 COVID-19 vaccine. In regard to this clone: Its antigen is undetermined.

The CDR3 contains 18 residues. V trimming: 4 bases; J trimming: 7 bases; junction bases outside the gene matches: 15. Germline CDR1 and CDR2: MGHDK and SYGVNS. Findings and limits, study-wide: Sampled repertoires all dated from after the peak T cell response.

Sequencing was performed with immunoSEQ multiplex PCR; in TCRdb, only in-frame clones are kept and a portion is missing. The data show 150,000 to 200,000 clones, 90% seen once. The material was peripheral blood, obtained on day 0 of AZD1222 vaccination. The chain links TRBV25-1 to TRBJ1-4; TRBD1 matches 10 bases. The receptor's source is an adult in good health. The CDR3 DNA follows: TGTGCCAGCAGTGGCCCCGACGACAGGGGGCCGAGGGGTGAAAAACTGTTTTTT. It encodes CASSGPDDRGPRGEKLFF.